Below, 21 T cell receptor beta chains from the same sample are listed, as sequenced in a study of T cells expressing NK-cell markers. TCRdb reprocessed the 5' RACE reads, with one entry per CDR3 protein and no DNA. Its listing shows roughly 390,000 distinct CDR3 sequences. Sequenced sample: blood T cells: a sorted CD56 or NKG2C T cell subset, CD4+ or CD8+ T cells, or bulk PBMC T cells (not recorded which). The source is a man aged 18-75 years in good health.

This chain joins TRBV12-3 or TRBV12-4 and TRBJ2-3. The CDR3 spans 11 residues. CDR3: CASSEKNTQYF.

This chain connects TRBV12-3 or TRBV12-4 to TRBJ1-3. The CDR3 extends over 13 amino acids. The CDR3 sequence: CASSGWSGNTIYF.

The gene calls are TRBV20-1 and TRBJ2-1. The CDR3 runs 14 residues. Germline loops: CDR1 DFQATT, CDR2 SNEGSKA (reference sequence). The CDR3 reads CSAVLGALYNEQFF.

The rearrangement uses TRBV20-1 and TRBJ2-1; TCRdb designates TRBD2, a call that cannot be tested without DNA. This CDR3 has 15 amino acids. CDR1 and CDR2 (germline): DFQATT, SNEGSKA (reference sequence). The CDR3 is CSARAGEGTYNEQFF.

The rearrangement joins TRBV7-8 to TRBJ2-5. Germline V CDR1 and CDR2: SGHVS, FQNEAQ. The CDR3 sequence is 14 residues long. CDR3 in amino acids: CASSLERTGKTQYF.

The CDR3: CASSGQAFSQPQHF. The V and J genes are TRBV6-1 and TRBJ1-5. Germline loops: CDR1 MNHNS, CDR2 SASEGT. The CDR3 has 14 residues.

The V and J genes are TRBV6-2 or TRBV6-3 and TRBJ2-3; TCRdb outputs TRBD2, but without DNA this stays unchecked. The germline V gene has CDR1 MNHEY and CDR2 SVGEGT. The CDR3 has 16 residues. The CDR3 loop is CASSSPSGGAADTQYF.

The rearrangement links TRBV12-3 or TRBV12-4 to TRBJ1-3; the TCRdb D gene call, TRBD1, has no DNA to confirm it. The CDR3 extends over 14 amino acids. The CDR3 spells CASSLRGGQNTIYF.

The chain has TRBV5-1 and TRBJ2-7; lacking DNA, the TRBD1 call made by TCRdb goes unchecked. The CDR3 runs to 15 residues. Germline CDR1 reads SGHRS; CDR2 reads YFSETQ. The CDR3 here is CASSLAMDRRYEQYF. Variable domain in full (rest from reference TRBV5-1 and TRBJ2-7): KAGVTQTPRYLIKTRGQQVTLSCSPISGHRSVSWYQQTPGQGLQFLFEYFSETQRNKGNFPGRFSGRQFSNSRSEMNVSTLELGDSALYLCASSLAMDRRYEQYFGPGTRLTVT.

V usage is TRBV21-1 and J usage is TRBJ1-5; TCRdb calls TRBD1, which cannot be checked without DNA. TRBV21-1 is classified as a pseudogene. The CDR3 sequence is 17 residues long. The CDR3: CASKSGTGGLSNQPQHF.

The genes are TRBV5-6 and TRBJ2-2; there is no DNA to check the TCRdb D call of TRBD1. The length of the CDR3 is 14 residues. Germline V lookup: CDR1 SGHDT, CDR2 YYEEEE. The CDR3 reads CASSQQGAGGELFF.

The rearrangement uses TRBV27 and TRBJ2-7; TCRdb's D call of TRBD1 is untestable without DNA. Germline V gene sequence: CDR1 MNHEY, CDR2 SMNVEV (reference sequence). CDR3 length: 15 amino acids. CDR3 in amino acids: CASRQGSPSSYEQYF.

The chain links TRBV6-2 or TRBV6-3 to TRBJ2-2; TCRdb indicates TRBD2, and absent DNA this call remains unverified. Germline V gene sequence: CDR1 MNHEY, CDR2 SVGEGT. The CDR3 runs to 17 residues. The CDR3 sequence: CASSLLILAGGTGELFF.

The rearrangement uses TRBV6-5 and TRBJ1-3; there is no DNA to check the TCRdb D call of TRBD1. CDR1 and CDR2 from the germline V gene are MNHEY and SVGAGI. The CDR3 is made up of 15 amino acids. The CDR3 sequence: CASSYGGRVGNTIYF.

This chain links TRBV10-3 with TRBJ2-3. The CDR3 is 12 residues long. The V gene's germline CDR1 is ENHRY and CDR2 SYGVKD. Here the CDR3 reads CAMSAGTDTQYF.

This sequence joins TRBV10-3 and TRBJ2-7; absent DNA, TCRdb's TRBD1 call cannot be checked. From germline, CDR1 is ENHRY and CDR2 SYGVKD. This CDR3 is built from 12 residues. The CDR3 spells CATEGGREEQYF.

This rearrangement joins TRBV6-1 to TRBJ1-1; the TRBD1 assignment by TCRdb is unverifiable without DNA. CDR3 length: 16 amino acids. Per the germline V gene, CDR1 is MNHNS and CDR2 is SASEGT. This CDR3 is CASSERLVGVATEAFF.

J is TRBJ2-5 and V is TRBV7-6; checking the TCRdb D call of TRBD2 is not possible without DNA. In germline, CDR1 is SGHVS, CDR2 FNYEAQ. There are 16 residues in the CDR3. The CDR3 sequence: CASSLGTSRAWETQYF.

The chain uses TRBV20-1 and TRBJ1-5; lacking DNA, the TRBD1 call made by TCRdb goes unchecked. This CDR3 comprises 17 residues. CDR1 is DFQATT, CDR2 SNEGSKA, per germline (reference sequence). Here the CDR3 reads CSAGGGQGRPTSQPQHF.

The genes are TRBV11-2 and TRBJ2-7; lacking DNA, the TRBD2 call made by TCRdb goes unchecked. Per the germline V gene, CDR1 is SGHAT and CDR2 is FQNNGV. The CDR3 totals 16 residues. CDR3 in amino acids: CASSSDFSGGPGEQYF.

The chain carries TRBV11-2 and TRBJ2-1; the D call of TRBD2 rests on TCRdb alone, since no DNA is present to check it. CDR3 size: 16 residues. CDR1 SGHAT and CDR2 FQNNGV come from the germline V gene. CDR3 amino acids: CASSFALAGGYNEQFF.